Included here is one TCR beta chain sequence, with context. What it binds is not known. The data belong to a study of T cell responses to AZD1222 COVID-19 vaccine. Study-wide results and caveats: Clonal diversity may have been underestimated, and the donors were mostly white British, with more females than males.

TCRdb keeps only in-frame clones here, not all; method: immunoSEQ multiplex PCR. The profile shows about 73,000 clones, 89% of them singletons. This CDR3 has 18 amino acids. CDR1 and CDR2 from the germline V gene are LNHDA and SQIVND (reference sequence). V trimming: 9 bases; J trimming: 0 bases; junction bases outside the gene matches: 16. This clonotype was sampled from an adult who received the AZD1222 COVID-19 vaccine. The material sequenced was peripheral blood, taken 28 days after the second AZD1222 dose. This chain connects TRBV19 to TRBJ1-4; 7 bases match TRBD1. The CDR3 here is CASRRDRVVTATNEKLFF. The DNA for the CDR3 is TGTGCCAGCCGGCGAGACAGGGTAGTTACAGCAACTAATGAAAAACTGTTTTTT.